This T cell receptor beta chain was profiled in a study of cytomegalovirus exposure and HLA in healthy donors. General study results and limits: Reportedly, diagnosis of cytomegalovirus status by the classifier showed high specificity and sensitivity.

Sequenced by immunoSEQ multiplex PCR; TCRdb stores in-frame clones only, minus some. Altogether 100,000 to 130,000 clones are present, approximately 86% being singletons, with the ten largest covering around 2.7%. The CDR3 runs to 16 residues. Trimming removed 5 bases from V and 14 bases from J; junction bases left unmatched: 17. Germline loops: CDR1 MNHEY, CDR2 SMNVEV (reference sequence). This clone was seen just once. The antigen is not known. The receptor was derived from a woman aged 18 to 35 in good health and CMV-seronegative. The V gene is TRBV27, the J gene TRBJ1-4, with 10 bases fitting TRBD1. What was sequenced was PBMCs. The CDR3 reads CASSPLGDRGPGNLFF. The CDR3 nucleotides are TGTGCCAGCAGTCCACTGGGTGACAGGGGGCCTGGAAACCTGTTTTTT.